This TCR beta chain comes out of a study of blood T cell repertoires in COVID-19. On the study more broadly: COVID-19 samples from acute and convalescent phases originated in the United States, Italy and Spain.

Germline loops: CDR1 SNHLY, CDR2 FYNNEI. V lost 3 bases and J lost 0, with 8 bases in between. CDR3 length: 14 residues. Per the authors' pipeline: How many nucleated cells were present was estimated from reference gene primer amplification. Sequencing used immunoSEQ multiplex PCR; TCRdb keeps in-frame clones, though not all of them. The DNA gave D and trimming, while V, J and clone size come from that table. The sample yields about 330,000 clones, about 82% seen once. V is TRBV2 and J is TRBJ2-5, with D possibly being TRBD1 (6 bases). Sequencing used peripheral blood. The sequence was collected from a human donor in a cohort sampled during active COVID-19. The CDR3 DNA follows: TGTGCCAGCAGTGAGGACAGAAACCAAGAGACCCAGTACTTC. Translating gives CASSEDRNQETQYF.